This T cell receptor beta chain was identified during a study of cytomegalovirus exposure and HLA in healthy donors. PCR used 60 Vbeta primers and 13 Jbeta primers. Only in-frame clones appear in the TCRdb table, and some are missing; sequencing was by immunoSEQ multiplex PCR. This table holds under 200,000 clones, 70% to 85% found once. This CDR3 is 15 amino acids long. Germline lookup yields CDR1 MGHRA and CDR2 YSYEKL. V shed 2 bases, J shed 2 bases, and the junction held 5 bases outside the gene matches. Study-level results: CMV serostatus was the only immune exposure information that was available. When analyzed later, a missense DCLRE1C variant was found to be linked to TCR beta V- and J-gene trimming. Later examination showed HLA-associated TCR beta chains had greater clonal expansion than equally common others. Three chains linked to CMV were shown in vitro to be specific for CMV antigens.

Comments on this clone: Antigen unknown.

The clonotype was recovered from a man between 25 and 39 years old in good health and CMV-seropositive. Material: PBMCs. The chain carries TRBV4-1 and TRBJ2-5, with TRBD2 matching over 7 bases. CDR3 sequence (DNA): TGCGCCAGCAGCCAAACGGGACTAAGTCAAGAGACCCAGTACTTC. Translating gives CASSQTGLSQETQYF.